The rows below give T cell receptor beta chains drawn from one sample of a study of blood T cells in healthy people across ages. TCRdb re-derived calls from the 5' RACE reads in MiXCR, one entry per CDR3 protein. Here the sample spans around 1,000,000 distinct CDR3 sequences, approximately 26% being singletons. The same sample was also studied in work on T cells of mothers and their children.

Material: blood. The receptors stem from a girl aged 2 to 9 in good health. CDR3s include the opening cysteine and the closing phenylalanine or tryptophan. D genes are given only for firm matches. Size is omitted from some rows. Given values are once, few, many or a class for expanded clones.

TRBV29-1,few,TRBD2,TRBJ2-1,CSVVWGASGSYNEQFF,TGCAGCGTTGTCTGGGGCGCTAGCGGCTCCTACAATGAGCAGTTCTTC
TRBV29-1,NA,NA,TRBJ1-2,CSVEQGNLLYGYTF,TGCAGCGTTGAACAGGGGAACCTTCTCTATGGCTACACCTTC
TRBV7-9,NA,TRBD2,TRBJ2-1,CASSSSGGNNEQFF,TGTGCCAGCAGTTCTAGCGGGGGGAACAATGAGCAGTTCTTC
TRBV9,few,TRBD2,TRBJ2-7,CASSVSGRQYEQYF,TGTGCCAGCAGCGTTAGCGGGAGACAATACGAGCAGTACTTC
TRBV5-1,NA,NA,TRBJ2-3,CASSLSHRTDTQYF,TGCGCCAGCAGCTTGTCGCACCGCACAGATACGCAGTATTTT
TRBV15,NA,NA,TRBJ2-1,CATSRNPSNEQFF,TGTGCCACCAGCAGGAACCCATCGAATGAGCAGTTCTTC
TRBV7-8,NA,NA,TRBJ2-7,CASSLAPGGGYEQYF,TGTGCCAGCAGCTTAGCGCCGGGGGGCGGCTACGAGCAGTACTTC
TRBV29-1,NA,TRBD2,TRBJ2-3,CSVEGSGDSTDTQYF,TGCAGCGTTGAAGGAAGCGGGGACAGCACAGATACGCAGTATTTT
TRBV11-2,NA,NA,TRBJ2-5,CASSLIQDYLRETQYF,TGTGCCAGCAGTTTAATTCAGGACTACCTAAGAGAGACCCAGTACTTC
TRBV9,NA,NA,TRBJ1-1,CASSVEAETEAFF,TGTGCCAGCAGCGTAGAGGCGGAGACTGAAGCTTTCTTT
TRBV7-2,NA,TRBD2,TRBJ2-1,CASSQGGGASYNEQFF,TGTGCCAGCAGCCAGGGCGGGGGGGCCTCGTACAATGAGCAGTTCTTC
TRBV20-1,NA,NA,TRBJ1-4,CSARTGNEKLFF,TGCAGTGCCAGGACGGGAAATGAAAAACTGTTTTTT
TRBV18,NA,NA,TRBJ2-5,CASSPRYEETQYF,TGTGCCAGCTCACCACGTTACGAAGAGACCCAGTACTTC
TRBV29-1,NA,NA,TRBJ1-1,CSVSGAEAFF,TGCAGCGTTTCCGGGGCTGAAGCTTTCTTT
TRBV9,NA,NA,TRBJ2-1,CASSPGGTFNEQFF,TGTGCCAGCAGCCCAGGGGGGACTTTCAATGAGCAGTTCTTC
TRBV12-3/TRBV12-4,NA,NA,TRBJ2-2,CASSFIATNTGELFF,TGTGCCAGCAGTTTTATAGCGACGAACACCGGGGAGCTGTTTTTT
TRBV7-9,NA,NA,TRBJ1-2,CASSGPVMDGYTF,TGTGCCAGCAGCGGGCCGGTAATGGATGGCTACACCTTC
TRBV29-1,few,NA,TRBJ1-2,CSAGGVNYGYTF,TGCAGCGCTGGCGGGGTAAACTATGGCTACACCTTC
TRBV11-3,few,TRBD2,TRBJ2-1,CASSLDGGAWNEQFF,TGTGCCAGCAGCTTAGACGGGGGGGCTTGGAATGAGCAGTTCTTC
TRBV11-2,NA,NA,TRBJ2-7,CASSSGWRYF,TGTGCCAGCAGCTCAGGGTGGCGGTACTTC
TRBV19,NA,NA,TRBJ1-2,CASSRGAVDGYTF,TGTGCCAGTAGTAGGGGGGCTGTCGATGGCTACACCTTC
TRBV28,NA,TRBD2,TRBJ2-7,CASSLTAGGTVEQYF,TGTGCCAGCAGCCTAACAGCGGGAGGGACGGTCGAGCAGTACTTC